Following are 20 T cell receptor beta chains from one sample sequenced in a study of graft-versus-host responses after intestinal transplantation. Clones were sequenced by immunoSEQ multiplex PCR, and TCRdb holds only the in-frame ones, with some missing. The sample yields some 69,000 clones, roughly 90% seen once. Sample: bone marrow, taken around 730 days after intestinal transplantation. These receptors were taken from a human patient who received an intestinal transplant, so some T cells may come from the graft donor.

The J gene is TRBJ1-2, the V gene TRBV10-3; D is perhaps TRBD1 (6 bases). Germline loops: CDR1 ENHRY, CDR2 SYGVKD. The CDR3 loop spans 17 amino acids. V dropped 0 bases and J dropped 5 bases, with 19 bases sitting between them. The DNA for the CDR3 is TGTGCCATCAGTGAGTCGACAGGCGCCATGACCGAATATGGCTACACCTTC. Protein: CAISESTGAMTEYGYTF.

This chain joins TRBV21-1 and TRBJ1-2. TRBV21-1 is a known pseudogene. The CDR3 length is 18 residues. The CDR3 is CASSPSRGRVRILYGYTF. In nucleotides, the CDR3 is TGTGCCAGCAGCCCCTCTCGAGGGCGGGTCCGTATCCTCTATGGCTACACCTTC.

The chain employs TRBV6-1 and TRBJ1-1; a possible D gene is TRBD1 (5 bases). Between the trimmed V and J ends, which lost 3 bases and 7 bases, there was a span of 9 bases. Per the germline V gene, CDR1 is MNHNS and CDR2 is SASEGT. This CDR3 region has 12 residues. The CDR3 DNA reads as TGTGCCAGCAGTGATGGGGCAAATGAAGCTTTCTTT. Its protein product is CASSDGANEAFF.

The chain carries TRBV10-2 and TRBJ1-5; D remains ambiguous. The CDR3 has 12 residues. Germline V gene data show CDR1 as WSHSY and CDR2 as SAAADI. Trimming shortened V by 2 bases and J by 8 bases, and 7 bases separated the two germline ends. The CDR3 here is CASSEPGEPQHF. The CDR3 bases are TGCGCCAGCAGTGAGCCCGGTGAGCCCCAGCATTTT.

A single count supports this clone. The rearrangement joins TRBV2 to TRBJ1-5, with a tentative D call TRBD1 (6 bases). CDR1 is SNHLY and CDR2 is FYNNEI in the germline V gene. V was clipped by 10 bases and J by 1 base, with 11 bases between them. The CDR3 covers 13 residues. The CDR3 sequence: CATAGESNQPQHF. CDR3 bases: TGTGCCACCGCAGGGGAAAGCAATCAGCCCCAGCATTTT.

This clone is a singleton in its sample. This sequence joins TRBV10-2 and TRBJ2-7, with TRBD2 matching 7 bases. CDR1 and CDR2 from the germline V gene are WSHSY and SAAADI. This CDR3 is built from 14 residues. V was pared by 4 bases and J by 0 bases, with 3 bases of the junction left unmatched. In DNA form, the CDR3 reads TGCGCCAGCAGTGGAGGGAGGGCCTCCTACGAGCAGTACTTC. Amino acids: CASSGGRASYEQYF.

The genes are TRBV11-2 and TRBJ2-7; 7 nucleotides match TRBD1. This CDR3 comprises 13 residues. The V and J ends lost 1 base and 6 bases, in that order; junction bases with no gene match: 3. Germline V gives CDR1 SGHAT, CDR2 FQNNGV. Here the CDR3 DNA reads TGTGCCAGCAGCTTAGCCAGGGGGTTCGAGCAGTACTTC. Its translation: CASSLARGFEQYF.

The gene calls are TRBV4-1 and TRBJ1-3; D is uncertain. The length of the CDR3 is 16 residues. Per germline, CDR1 MGHRA and CDR2 YSYEKL. V was shortened by 1 base and J by 0 bases, with 10 bases between the two germline ends. The CDR3 DNA is TGCGCCAGCAGCCAAGTTATCGCCTACTCTGGAAACACCATATATTTT. It is translated as CASSQVIAYSGNTIYF.

The chain carries TRBV5-1 and TRBJ2-1, with TRBD2 as a possible D gene (6 bases). Germline V CDR1 and CDR2: SGHRS, YFSETQ. Trimming stripped 1 base from V and 0 bases from J, with 11 bases between. The CDR3 loop spans 16 amino acids. CDR3 amino acids: CASSLSRGSSYNEQFF. The CDR3 region has the DNA TGCGCCAGCAGCTTGTCCCGGGGGAGCTCCTACAATGAGCAGTTCTTC.

The rearrangement links TRBV5-1 to TRBJ2-7, with 12 positions matching TRBD1. Germline CDR1 reads SGHRS; CDR2 reads YFSETQ. This CDR3 has 17 residues. V lost 4 bases to trimming and J lost 7 bases; unmatched junction nucleotides: 15. The CDR3 sequence is CASSRSMRDRGRQEQYF. The CDR3 DNA reads TGCGCCAGCAGCCGGTCAATGCGGGACAGGGGGCGTCAAGAGCAGTACTTC.

For the CDR3, the DNA is TGTGCCAGCAGTTTGCGGGACAGAAATCAGCCCCAGCATTTT. Its protein product is CASSLRDRNQPQHF. The chain couples TRBV6-5 to TRBJ1-5, with 7 bases aligning to TRBD1. CDR1 and CDR2 (germline): MNHEY, SVGAGI. Trimming cost V 4 bases and J 4 bases; bases outside gene matches: 4. This CDR3 region has 14 residues.

This chain connects TRBV28 to TRBJ1-1; D is ambiguous. Trimming removed 1 base at V and 10 bases at J, with 10 bases between. Germline CDR1 reads MDHEN; CDR2 reads SYDVKM. The CDR3 totals 12 residues. The CDR3 DNA reads as TGTGCCAGCAGTTTATATGCAAGTGCAGCTTTCTTT. Translating gives CASSLYASAAFF.

Worth noting for this clone: At one end the junction does not follow the germline gene, possibly because of a read error. The chain carries TRBV5-1 and TRBJ1-4; D remains unclear. This CDR3 comprises 14 residues. Germline lookup yields CDR1 SGHRS and CDR2 YFSETQ. CDR3 amino acids: CASSLASTNEKLFF. CDR3 in DNA: TGTGCCAGCAGCCTGGCGTCAACTAATGAAAAACTGTTTTTT.

This sequence joins TRBV9 and TRBJ2-3, with D perhaps being TRBD1 or TRBD2 (5 bases each). The length of the CDR3 is 18 residues. V lost 4 bases and J 0 bases, leaving 21 bases between the germline ends. CDR1 is SGDLS, CDR2 YYNGEE, per germline. The CDR3 DNA reads as TGTGCCAGCAGCTCCGGGACCGACACCATGAGGAGCACAGATACGCAGTATTTT. Amino acid sequence: CASSSGTDTMRSTDTQYF.

The chain joins TRBV28 to TRBJ1-2; D is possibly TRBD1 (6 bases). Germline CDR1 and CDR2: MDHEN and SYDVKM. Between the trimmed V and J ends, which lost 6 bases and 7 bases, there was a span of 18 bases. The CDR3 is made up of 14 amino acids. The CDR3 DNA follows: TGTGCCAGCAGCGGACAGTTGAGGGTTCCTGGCTACACCTTC. Protein product: CASSGQLRVPGYTF.

This clone was observed a single time. The chain combines TRBV7-3 with TRBJ2-5; D not certain. In germline, CDR1 is SGHTA, CDR2 FQGTGA. Trimming removed 5 bases at V and 3 bases at J, with 10 bases between. This CDR3 is built from 13 residues. As DNA, the CDR3 is TGTGCCAGCAGCAAGAACACCAAAGAGACCCAGTACTTC. It translates to CASSKNTKETQYF.

The V and J genes are TRBV7-9 and TRBJ2-1, with D hard to call. Looked up from germline, CDR1 is SEHNR and CDR2 is FQNEAQ (reference sequence). Trimming removed 4 bases at V and 6 bases at J, with 1 base between. This CDR3 has 10 residues. CDR3 in amino acids: CASSSNEQFF. The CDR3 DNA reads TGTGCCAGCAGCTCCAATGAGCAGTTCTTC.

There are a few counts of this clone. The rearrangement links TRBV2 to TRBJ1-4, with TRBD1 matching over 8 bases. CDR1 and CDR2 (germline): SNHLY, FYNNEI. The CDR3 is 17 residues long. Unmatched junction bases numbered 12, after V lost 7 bases and J lost 2 bases. CDR3 nucleotides: TGTGCCAGCAACCCCCCGACAGGGGCGTACACTAATGAAAAACTGTTTTTT. Encoded protein: CASNPPTGAYTNEKLFF.

V usage is TRBV7-3 and J usage is TRBJ2-2, with 11 bases matching TRBD2. Germline values: CDR1 SGHTA, CDR2 FQGTGA. Trimming cost V 5 bases and J 7 bases; bases outside gene matches: 9. The CDR3 covers 16 residues. The CDR3 region is CASSPTSGSAIGELFF. The CDR3 DNA reads as TGTGCCAGCAGCCCAACTAGCGGGAGCGCCATCGGGGAGCTGTTTTTT.

The V call is TRBV7-3, the J call TRBJ1-1; D uncertain. The CDR3 sequence is 15 residues long. V lost 2 bases and J lost 0, with 10 bases in between. Per germline, CDR1 SGHTA and CDR2 FQGTGA. CDR3 sequence (DNA): TGTGCCAGCAGCTTATCCCCAACAATGAACACTGAAGCTTTCTTT. This sequence encodes CASSLSPTMNTEAFF.